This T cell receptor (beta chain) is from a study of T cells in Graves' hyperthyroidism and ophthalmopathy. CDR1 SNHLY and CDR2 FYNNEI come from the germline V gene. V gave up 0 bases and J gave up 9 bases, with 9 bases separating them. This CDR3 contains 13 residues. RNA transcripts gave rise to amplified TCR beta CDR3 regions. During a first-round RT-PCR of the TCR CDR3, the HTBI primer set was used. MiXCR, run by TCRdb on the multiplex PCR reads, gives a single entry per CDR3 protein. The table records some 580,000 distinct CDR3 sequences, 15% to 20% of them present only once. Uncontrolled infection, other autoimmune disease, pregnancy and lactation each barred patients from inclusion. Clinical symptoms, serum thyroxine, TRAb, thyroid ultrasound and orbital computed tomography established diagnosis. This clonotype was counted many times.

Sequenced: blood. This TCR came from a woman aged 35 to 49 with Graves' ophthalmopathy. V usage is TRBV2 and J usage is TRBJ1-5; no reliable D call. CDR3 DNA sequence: TGTGCCAGCAGTGAAGCGCGACTTTCGCCCCAGCATTTT. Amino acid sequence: CASSEARLSPQHF. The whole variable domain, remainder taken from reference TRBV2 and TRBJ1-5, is EPEVTQTPSHQVTQMGQEVILRCVPISNHLYFYWYRQILGQKVEFLVSFYNNEISEKSEIFDDQFSVERPDGSNFTLKIRSTKLEDSAMYFCASSEARLSPQHFGDGTRLSIL.